Reported below is one TCR beta chain. Its specificity is unknown. V was clipped by 2 bases and J by 8 bases; unmatched bases: 9. The germline gives CDR1 SGDLS, CDR2 YYNGEE. CDR3 size: 15 residues. This sample was included in a study of shared clonotypes between healthy human individuals. Study outcomes and limitations: In a handful of donors, about 5% of naive CD4 clonotypes appeared in common.

Naive CD8 cells were CD45RO-negative, positively selected for CCR7, excluding terminally differentiated effector memory CD45RA+ cells. Everyone who donated was a Caucasian adult who lived in Nashville, Tennessee. Profiling relied on immunoSEQ multiplex PCR, and the TCRdb table lists in-frame clones only, not all of them. The repertoire consists of around 2,000,000 clones, with around 93% occurring once and the leading ten covering under 2%. The TCR sequence derives from a man aged 18 to 29 in good health. Some clones in this sample may be carry-over from other donors' samples. V and J are TRBV9 and TRBJ1-4; the match to TRBD1 covers 7 bases. Sequencing input: naive CD8+ T cells from PBMCs. The DNA of the CDR3 is TGTGCCAGCAGCGTCACAGGGGTTTTGAGGGAAAAACTGTTTTTT. It codes for CASSVTGVLREKLFF.